This is a list of T cell receptor beta chains from one sample in a study of shared clonotypes between healthy human individuals. Only in-frame clones appear in the TCRdb table, and some are missing; sequencing was by immunoSEQ multiplex PCR. This sample has about 600,000 clones; about 96% occur once, and the top ten carry around 0.058%. The specimen sequenced was naive CD4+ T cells sorted from blood. These receptors originate from a woman between 25 and 40 years old in good health. CDR3s include the opening cysteine and the closing phenylalanine or tryptophan. D genes are given only for firm matches. A row's size may be missing; if present it is once, few, many or a size class.

clone_size	v_call	j_call	d_call	cdr3_nt	cdr3_aa
NA	TRBV19	TRBJ1-5	NA	TGTGCCAGTATCCGGGACTCGACTGCCCCAAATCAGCCCCAGCATTTT	CASIRDSTAPNQPQHF
NA	TRBV6-6	TRBJ2-1	TRBD2	TGTGCCAGCAGTTTCAGGACTAGCGGTTACAATGAGCAGTTCTTC	CASSFRTSGYNEQFF
once	TRBV28	TRBJ2-1	NA	TGTGCCAGCAGTTTTGACCGGACTGGGTATGAGCAGTTCTTC	CASSFDRTGYEQFF
NA	TRBV19	TRBJ1-3	TRBD1	TGTGCCAGTAGTACAGACAGGGGGCGGCTCTTCGGAAACACCATATATTTT	CASSTDRGRLFGNTIYF
NA	TRBV9	TRBJ2-3	TRBD2	TGTGCCAGCAGCGTAGGAGGGACTAGCGTTACCGATACGCAGTATTTT	CASSVGGTSVTDTQYF
NA	TRBV20-1	TRBJ2-7	NA	TGCAGTGCTGAAGACGTCTACGAGCAGTACTTC	CSAEDVYEQYF
NA	TRBV7-2	TRBJ2-1	TRBD2	TGTGCCAGCAGCACCGCTAGCGGAGGCTACAATGAGCAGTTCTTC	CASSTASGGYNEQFF
NA	TRBV6-5	TRBJ1-1	TRBD1	TGTGCCAGCAGTCCACTGGACAGGGCGAGAACTGAAGCTTTCTTT	CASSPLDRARTEAFF
NA	TRBV28	TRBJ1-5	NA	TGTGCCAGCAGTTTCGTCGGGAAGGGTCAGCCCCAGCATTTT	CASSFVGKGQPQHF
NA	TRBV6-1	TRBJ1-5	NA	TGTGCCAGCAGTGAATCGGGTGAAGGGCGTCAGCCCCAGCATTTT	CASSESGEGRQPQHF
NA	TRBV29-1	TRBJ2-1	NA	TGCAGCGTTGGATACTCGTCAGCCAATGAGCAGTTCTTC	CSVGYSSANEQFF
NA	TRBV28	TRBJ1-2	NA	TGTGCCAGCAGTCTCATGGGGACATTCGGAAGGTATGGCTACACCTTC	CASSLMGTFGRYGYTF
NA	TRBV10-3	TRBJ2-5	NA	TGTGCCATCAGTCAATTGCGGGCCGGAGAAGAGAGCCAGTACTTC	CAISQLRAGEESQYF
NA	TRBV4-1	TRBJ2-1	TRBD2	TGCGCCAGCAGCCAAGGGGCTAGCGGGAGGGTACTGGGTGAGCAGTTCTTC	CASSQGASGRVLGEQFF
NA	TRBV6-1	TRBJ1-2	NA	TGTGCCGGAGGACTTGAGGGCCCAAGTCGCTACACCTTC	CAGGLEGPSRYTF
few	TRBV6-5	TRBJ2-7	TRBD1	TGTGCCAGCAGCCGGGGACAGGGCTACGAGCAGTACTTC	CASSRGQGYEQYF
NA	TRBV6-4	TRBJ2-3	TRBD2	TGTGCCAGCAGTGACTCGGTAGCGGGAGTTACGCAGTATTTT	CASSDSVAGVTQYF
NA	TRBV5-4	TRBJ2-1	NA	TGTGCCAGCAGCTTGGCCGGCGGAACCTACAATGAGCAGTTCTTC	CASSLAGGTYNEQFF
NA	TRBV10-1	TRBJ2-5	TRBD2	TGCGCCAGCAGTAAGACTAGCGCGGAGACCCAGTACTTC	CASSKTSAETQYF
NA	TRBV5-1	TRBJ1-4	TRBD1	TGCGCCAGCAGCCAGGACAGGGGGGAAAAACTGTTTTTT	CASSQDRGEKLFF
NA	TRBV15	TRBJ1-6	NA	TGTGCCACCAGCAGAGAGCGAGATTCACCCCTCCACTTT	CATSRERDSPLHF
NA	TRBV29-1	TRBJ2-1	NA	TGCAGCGTTGGTCTTTCTAATCAGTACAATGAGCAGTTCTTC	CSVGLSNQYNEQFF
NA	TRBV5-1	TRBJ2-3	NA	TGCGCCAGCAGCTTAGGGGCTAGCAGCACAGATACGCAGTATTTT	CASSLGASSTDTQYF
NA	TRBV18	TRBJ1-2	NA	TGTGCCAGCTCACCACCTGGGGGGCACTATGGCTACACCTTC	CASSPPGGHYGYTF
NA	TRBV19	TRBJ2-1	NA	TGTGCCAGTAGTATTGAGTTCAGCAATGAGCAGTTCTTC	CASSIEFSNEQFF
NA	TRBV7-9	TRBJ1-1	TRBD1	TGTGCCAGCAGCTTAGCGGGGACAGTCTTTATGGGGACTGAAGCTTTCTTT	CASSLAGTVFMGTEAFF
NA	TRBV5-1	TRBJ2-1	TRBD2	TGCGCCAGCAGCTTGGGAGCGGGGGCCTACAATGAGCAGTTCTTC	CASSLGAGAYNEQFF
NA	TRBV7-9	TRBJ1-2	NA	TGTGCCAGCAGCTTAGACTCGGTATATGGCTACACCTTC	CASSLDSVYGYTF
once	TRBV19	TRBJ2-3	NA	TGTGCCAGTAGTAGGGGGGCCTCGTCAGATACGCAGTATTTT	CASSRGASSDTQYF
NA	TRBV27	TRBJ1-3	NA	TGTGCCAGTCGAGCATACTCTGGAAACACCATATATTTT	CASRAYSGNTIYF
NA	TRBV7-8	TRBJ1-1	NA	TGTGCCAGCAGCATTACGGGACGGTTGAACACTGAAGCTTTCTTT	CASSITGRLNTEAFF
NA	TRBV29-1	TRBJ2-7	NA	TGCAGCGTTATGACAGGAGACTCCTCCTACGAGCAGTACTTC	CSVMTGDSSYEQYF
NA	TRBV27	TRBJ2-5	NA	TGTGCCAGCAGTTTATTCTCTCTGAATACCCAAGAGACCCAGTACTTC	CASSLFSLNTQETQYF
NA	TRBV9	TRBJ1-5	NA	TGTGCCAGCAGCGTTCTTGGGGGGCCCCAGCATTTT	CASSVLGGPQHF
NA	TRBV7-8	TRBJ2-7	TRBD2	TGTGCCAGCAGCTTAGTCCGGCGGGGGGCGGGAGGTTTATCCTACGAGCAGTACTTC	CASSLVRRGAGGLSYEQYF
NA	TRBV30	TRBJ2-1	NA	TGTGCCTGCGGCGCCGAGTGGAATGTGAGGAATGAGCAGTTCTTC	CACGAEWNVRNEQFF
NA	TRBV18	TRBJ2-7	NA	TGTGCCAGCTCACCACCGTCCAGCGAGCAGTACTTC	CASSPPSSEQYF
NA	TRBV5-1	TRBJ2-7	NA	TGCGCCAGCAGCTTGGTTGGGAGCTCCTACGAGCAGTACTTC	CASSLVGSSYEQYF
NA	TRBV4-2	TRBJ2-7	TRBD2	TGTGCCAGCAGCCAAGATTCACTAGCGGGAGGAGCTGCGGAGCAGTACTTC	CASSQDSLAGGAAEQYF
NA	TRBV6-1	TRBJ2-7	TRBD2	TGTGCCAGCAGTGTGGGGGGGGACTCCTACGAGCAGTACTTC	CASSVGGDSYEQYF
NA	TRBV18	TRBJ2-1	NA	TGTGCCAGCTCACCCGGCCAGGGGGGCTACAATGAGCAGTTCTTC	CASSPGQGGYNEQFF
NA	TRBV7-2	TRBJ2-7	NA	TGTGCCAGCAGCTTAAGGCCCACTAGTTACGAGCAGTACTTC	CASSLRPTSYEQYF